Reported below is one T cell receptor (beta chain). Its recognized antigen is unknown. Preparation of the library involved the immunoSEQ multiplex PCR assay. TCRdb mirrors the immuneACCESS table, restricted to in-frame sequences. Some clones are absent from its copies; in checked studies, under half trace to an unresolved V gene, and the reason for the others is unknown. The table for this sample lists roughly 190,000 clones. About 2.2% of the sample belongs to the ten largest clones. V loses 2 bases of germline sequence and J loses 7 bases, and the interval between the two ends is 21 bases. As encoded in the germline V gene, CDR1 is SGHDT while CDR2 is YYEEEE. From its cysteine to its phenylalanine, the CDR3 spans 16 amino acids. Only CDR3 DNA is held: 48 bases, read in frame from base 1. This specimen comes from a study of control samples from healthy donors and cancer patients (dated by TCRdb to about 2020).

The rearrangement combines TRBV5-6 with TRBJ1-2; TRBD1 is a weak D gene call, 6 bases matching. The receptor's source is a woman aged 25 to 39 in good health. Sequencing input: blood. The bases are TGTGCCAGCAGCTTCCAAATCAGGGGTTCTATGCGTGGCTACACCTTC. The encoded protein is CASSFQIRGSMRGYTF.